This entry lists 21 T cell receptor beta chains sequenced from one sample in a study of cytomegalovirus exposure and HLA in healthy donors. PCR used 60 Vbeta primers and 13 Jbeta primers. Clones were read by immunoSEQ multiplex PCR, and TCRdb kept only the in-frame ones, dropping some. This sample carries some 200,000 clones, over 70% of them seen once, and the ten largest clones take over 3.5%. The sample comprised PBMCs. The receptors were sampled from a man aged 45-65 years in good health and CMV-seronegative.

V and J are TRBV7-2 and TRBJ1-1; 7 bases agree with TRBD1. The length of the CDR3 is 12 residues. The J segment lost 10 bases and the V segment lost 6 bases, leaving 8 bases of the junction unmatched. Germline CDR1 SGHTA, CDR2 FQGNSA. This chain's CDR3 is CASSLDRAGAFF. CDR3 nucleotide sequence: TGTGCCAGCAGTCTCGACAGGGCGGGAGCTTTCTTT.

This clone was observed a few times. The V call is TRBV4-3, the J call TRBJ1-4, with D tentatively TRBD1 (6 bases). CDR1 LGHNA and CDR2 YSLEER come from the germline V gene. V lost 0 bases, J lost 5 bases, and 13 bases lay in between. The CDR3 length is 16 residues. The CDR3 loop reads CASSQDQGWENEKLFF. In DNA, the CDR3 is TGCGCCAGCAGCCAAGATCAGGGGTGGGAAAATGAAAAACTGTTTTTT.

The chain is built from TRBV11-2 and TRBJ1-3; no clear D. V was shortened by 3 bases and J by 0 bases, with 3 bases between the two germline ends. This CDR3 region has 13 residues. Germline lookup yields CDR1 SGHAT and CDR2 FQNNGV. CDR3 amino acids: CASSFVSGNTIYF. The CDR3 DNA reads as TGTGCCAGCAGCTTCGTCTCTGGAAACACCATATATTTT.

The V call is TRBV28, the J call TRBJ2-1, with TRBD1 identical over 11 bases. The CDR3 consists of 17 residues. Trimming cost V 10 bases and J 11 bases; bases outside gene matches: 22. Germline assignment: CDR1 MDHEN and CDR2 SYDVKM. Here the CDR3 DNA reads TGTGCCACCTCAGCCGCGCCTGGGACAGGGGGGAGTAACAAGCAGTTCTTC. Translation: CATSAAPGTGGSNKQFF.

The V and J genes are TRBV18 and TRBJ1-1; D gene uncertain. The V end was cut by 3 bases, the J end by 4 bases, with 18 bases between. The germline V gene has CDR1 KGHSH and CDR2 LQKENI. The CDR3 length is 16 residues. The CDR3 region is CASSPGMGISGTEAFF. DNA for the CDR3: TGTGCCAGCTCACCTGGGATGGGAATTAGCGGCACTGAAGCTTTCTTT.

The V gene is TRBV27, the J gene TRBJ1-4, with 7 bases identical to TRBD1. From germline, CDR1 is MNHEY and CDR2 SMNVEV (reference sequence). CDR3 length equals 17 residues. V shed 6 bases and J 5 bases; nucleotides not matched to a gene: 15. CDR3 protein: CASSRTAQGWGNEKLFF. Written as DNA, the CDR3 is TGTGCCAGCAGCAGAACCGCACAGGGGTGGGGGAATGAAAAACTGTTTTTT.

This clone occurred once. The V call is TRBV5-6, the J call TRBJ2-2; 7 positions match TRBD2. With 5 bases clipped from V and 5 bases from J, the junction kept 3 bases outside the gene matches. The germline V gene encodes CDR1 SGHDT and CDR2 YYEEEE. This CDR3 spans 13 amino acids. The CDR3 nucleotides read TGTGCCAGCAGGCCTAGCGGAACCGGGGAGCTGTTTTTT. It translates to CASRPSGTGELFF.

This clone has a single count. This chain uses TRBV6-4 with TRBJ1-2, with 12 nucleotides matching TRBD1. CDR1 is MRHNA and CDR2 is SNTAGT in the germline V gene. The CDR3 is 15 residues long. Trimming removed 0 bases from V and 9 bases from J; junction bases left unmatched: 5. The CDR3 loop is CASSDSWGQGASYTF. CDR3 coding DNA: TGTGCCAGCAGTGACTCTTGGGGACAGGGGGCGAGCTACACCTTC.

This clone was recorded once. The chain links TRBV13 to TRBJ1-3; D perhaps matches TRBD1 (6 bases). Trimming removed 0 bases from V and 3 bases from J, with 12 bases in between. In germline, CDR1 is PRHDT, CDR2 FYEKMQ (reference sequence). The CDR3 extends over 16 amino acids. This CDR3 is CASSLGAQGFGNTIYF. DNA of the CDR3: TGTGCCAGCAGCTTAGGTGCCCAGGGGTTTGGAAACACCATATATTTT.

This chain joins TRBV7-8 and TRBJ1-6, with 8 bases identical to TRBD1. This CDR3 comprises 14 residues. CDR1 SGHVS and CDR2 FQNEAQ come from the germline V gene. Trimming cost V 4 bases and J 7 bases; bases outside gene matches: 3. CDR3 in DNA: TGTGCCAGCAGCTCCGGGACAGGCAATTCACCCCTCCACTTT. Its translation: CASSSGTGNSPLHF.

Notes on this clone: This same CDR3 is encoded by further DNA sequences in the sample. The V and J genes are TRBV20-1 and TRBJ2-7; the D is unclear. The germline V and J ends were trimmed by 0 bases and 4 bases, with 4 bases remaining between them. This CDR3 region has 11 residues. Germline CDR1 is DFQATT and CDR2 is SNEGSKA (reference sequence). CDR3 loop: CSARDTYEQYF. The CDR3 region has the DNA TGCAGTGCTAGAGACACTTACGAGCAGTACTTC.

The chain carries TRBV10-3 and TRBJ1-1, with D tentatively TRBD1 (6 bases). The CDR3 has 12 residues. The germline CDR1 and CDR2 sequences are ENHRY and SYGVKD. V was shortened by 11 bases and J by 11 bases, with 21 bases between the two germline ends. Written as DNA, the CDR3 is TGTGCCCCTGTCCTCGGGAGGGGGAGGGCTTTCTTT. Protein product: CAPVLGRGRAFF.

This sequence joins TRBV4-1 and TRBJ2-2; D remains unclear. CDR3 length: 15 amino acids. Germline assignment: CDR1 MGHRA and CDR2 YSYEKL. The V gene lost 6 bases and the J gene lost 1 base, with 12 bases spanning the gap. CDR3 in DNA: TGCGCCAGCAGTCAAATACCAGAGAACACCGGGGAGCTGTTTTTT. Translating gives CASSQIPENTGELFF.

V and J are TRBV6-1 and TRBJ1-1, with 7 bases identical to TRBD1. Germline V gene lookup returns CDR1 MNHNS and CDR2 SASEGT. The CDR3 extends over 15 amino acids. V lost 6 bases to trimming and J lost 4 bases; unmatched junction nucleotides: 11. This chain's CDR3 is CASSEKGGLSTEAFF. CDR3 DNA: TGTGCCAGCAGCGAAAAAGGGGGCCTTTCCACTGAAGCTTTCTTT.

The V call is TRBV7-6, the J call TRBJ2-3; 7 bases match TRBD2. CDR3 length: 16 residues. The V gene end was trimmed by 5 bases and the J gene end by 4 bases; junction bases not matched to a gene: 12. Germline V gene sequence: CDR1 SGHVS, CDR2 FNYEAQ. Written as DNA, the CDR3 is TGTGCCAGCAGCGAGAGGACTAGATACTCCCCAGATACGCAGTATTTT. Protein: CASSERTRYSPDTQYF.

The chain uses TRBV9 and TRBJ2-5; 7 positions match TRBD2. The CDR3 runs 18 residues. The ends lost 3 bases at V and 5 bases at J; junction bases unmatched: 19. Germline V gives CDR1 SGDLS, CDR2 YYNGEE. Here the CDR3 DNA reads TGTGCCAGCAGCGCCAGCGTAACTAGCGCCGATCCCATTGAGACCCAGTACTTC. This codes for CASSASVTSADPIETQYF.

The V call is TRBV15, the J call TRBJ1-1; D is ambiguous. From germline, CDR1 is LNHNV and CDR2 YYDKDF (reference sequence). The V gene lost 5 bases and the J gene lost 5 bases, with 18 bases spanning the gap. The length of the CDR3 is 15 residues. CDR3 region: CATSFRLGRMTEAFF. The DNA for the CDR3 is TGTGCCACCAGCTTCCGACTGGGGAGAATGACTGAAGCTTTCTTT.

The chain recombines TRBV4-3 with TRBJ2-2; 13 positions match TRBD2. The V segment lost 0 bases and the J segment 6 bases; nucleotides outside the gene matches: 13. The CDR3 extends over 20 amino acids. Per the germline V gene, CDR1 is LGHNA and CDR2 is YSLEER. This CDR3 reads CASSQEYIGGTSGESGELFF. Here the CDR3 DNA reads TGCGCCAGCAGCCAAGAATATATTGGGGGGACTAGCGGGGAATCCGGGGAGCTGTTTTTT.

The rearrangement links TRBV7-9 to TRBJ2-2; 13 nucleotides align to TRBD2. This CDR3 is built from 16 residues. V lost 5 bases and J lost 4; bases outside the gene matches: 4. From germline, CDR1 is SEHNR and CDR2 FQNEAQ (reference sequence). CDR3 in amino acids: CASSLRTSGGTGELFF. Written as DNA, the CDR3 is TGTGCCAGCAGCCTCCGGACTAGCGGGGGCACCGGGGAGCTGTTTTTT.

This clone was seen ten or more times. The chain links TRBV7-9 to TRBJ1-5; perhaps TRBD1 as D (5 bases). The CDR3 is 13 residues long. CDR1 SEHNR and CDR2 FQNEAQ come from the germline V gene (reference sequence). Deletions cut 10 bases from V and 8 bases from J, with 18 bases between. The DNA of the CDR3 is TGTGCCATCCAGGGCGGTCCTTGGGAGCCCCAGCATTTT. Translation gives CAIQGGPWEPQHF.

Concerning this clone itself: Other DNA sequences in this sample translate to the same CDR3. J is TRBJ2-3 and V is TRBV6-5, with 12 bases identical to TRBD2. There are 15 residues in the CDR3. Germline values: CDR1 MNHEY, CDR2 SVGAGI. V shed 4 bases and J 6 bases; nucleotides not matched to a gene: 5. CDR3 sequence reads: CASSSSGGAGDTQYF. CDR3 nucleotides: TGTGCCAGCAGTTCTAGCGGGGGGGCCGGGGATACGCAGTATTTT.